Each of the 9 T cell receptor beta chains below was sequenced from the same sample in a study of blood T cells in healthy people across ages. With a J-beta primer mix and a sample-barcoded 5' primer, a second PCR ran 7 to 11 cycles. TCRdb called the 5' RACE reads again in MiXCR, with one record for every CDR3 protein. Here the sample spans around 820,000 distinct CDR3 sequences, about 25% being singletons. This sample was also put to use in a study of T cells of mothers and their children.

Sequenced sample: blood. All receptors come from a boy younger than 18 in good health.

Comment on this clonotype: The junction differs from germline at one of its ends, possibly a read error. The rearrangement uses TRBV29-1 and TRBJ2-5; D unclear. The V gene's germline CDR1 is SQVTM and CDR2 ANQGSEA. This CDR3 has 13 residues. The CDR3 bases are TGCAGCGTTAAAGATCTTCGGCAAGAGACCCAGTACTTC. Its protein product is CSVKDLRQETQYF.

This rearrangement joins TRBV6-2 or TRBV6-3 to TRBJ2-5; D might be TRBD1 or TRBD2, each matching 5 bases. The end of the DNA fits TRBJ2-7 better, so the J call may be wrong. Germline V CDR1 and CDR2: MNHEY, SVGEGT. CDR3 length equals 13 residues. CDR3 coding DNA: TGTGCCAGCAGGGATGGGGGTACCTACGAGCAGTACTTC. Its translation: CASRDGGTYEQYF.

This clonotype has a handful of counts. The V call is TRBV28, the J call TRBJ1-2; D is ambiguous. Germline V gene lookup returns CDR1 MDHEN and CDR2 SYDVKM. This CDR3 is 12 amino acids long. V gave up 3 bases and J gave up 3 bases, with 5 bases separating them. The CDR3 loop is CASSFGYYGYTF. CDR3 DNA: TGTGCCAGCAGTTTTGGTTACTATGGCTACACCTTC.

The rearrangement links TRBV18 to TRBJ1-2, with D possibly TRBD1 on 6 matching bases. The CDR3 has 15 residues. In germline, CDR1 is KGHSH, CDR2 LQKENI. V was clipped by 1 base and J by 0 bases, with 9 bases between them. In nucleotides, the CDR3 is TGTGCCAGCTCACCACGGACAGTGGCTAACTATGGCTACACCTTC. Translated: CASSPRTVANYGYTF.

This clonotype appeared a single time. The chain couples TRBV3-1 to TRBJ2-7; D gene uncertain. This CDR3 has 15 residues. The germline V gene encodes CDR1 LGHDT and CDR2 YNNKEL (reference sequence). Between the trimmed V and J ends, which lost 1 base and 3 bases, there was a span of 13 bases. CDR3 in amino acids: CASSQAPGSDYEQYF. DNA for the CDR3: TGTGCCAGCAGCCAAGCCCCGGGTTCAGACTACGAGCAGTACTTC.

This clonotype was observed a few times. The genes are TRBV5-1 and TRBJ2-1; D is undetermined. V gave up 2 bases and J gave up 7 bases, with 7 bases separating them. The CDR3 has 12 amino acids. CDR1 is SGHRS and CDR2 is YFSETQ in the germline V gene. DNA of the CDR3: TGCGCCAGCAGCTTCCCGGATAATGAGCAGTTCTTC. Encoded protein: CASSFPDNEQFF.

This clonotype was seen a single time. The rearrangement links TRBV27 to TRBJ2-1; D is perhaps TRBD2 (5 bases). The CDR3 has 13 residues. The V end was cut by 4 bases, the J end by 6 bases, with 10 bases between. Germline V gives CDR1 MNHEY, CDR2 SMNVEV (reference sequence). CDR3 sequence: CASSSLAPNEQFF. CDR3 in DNA: TGTGCCAGCAGTTCTCTAGCTCCCAATGAGCAGTTCTTC.

This clonotype was seen only a few times. J is TRBJ2-5 and V is TRBV25-1; D possibly corresponds to TRBD1 (6 bases). Judging by the DNA end, TRBJ2-7 fits better; the J call may be wrong. The CDR3 runs 15 residues. Germline V gene sequence: CDR1 MGHDK, CDR2 SYGVNS. Here the CDR3 reads CASSEPQGMTYEQYF. The CDR3 nucleotides are TGTGCCAGCAGTGAACCACAGGGTATGACCTACGAGCAGTACTTC.

This clonotype showed up just a few times. This chain connects TRBV12-3 or TRBV12-4 to TRBJ2-1; 9 bases line up with TRBD1. The J call may be faulty, since TRBJ2-5 better matches the DNA end. The CDR3 loop spans 16 amino acids. CDR3 in DNA: TGTGCCAGCTGCGATGCCGGGACAGGGTATGGAGAGACCCAGTACTTC. As protein: CASCDAGTGYGETQYF.